This T cell receptor (beta chain) is drawn from a study of blood T cell repertoires in COVID-19. With respect to this clone: The sample contains more than one DNA sequence encoding this CDR3.

This table comes from immunoSEQ multiplex PCR, and its TCRdb copy is limited to in-frame clones, with some not included. The table includes around 260,000 clones, more than 80% detected once. Germline V gene data show CDR1 as KGHSH and CDR2 as LQKENI. V lost 4 bases and J lost 3; bases outside the gene matches: 4. CDR3 length: 14 residues. The genes are TRBV18 and TRBJ2-7; 9 bases match TRBD1. The material sequenced was PBMCs or T cells enriched from blood (not recorded which). The TCR comes from a young woman who had recovered from COVID-19. CDR3 DNA sequence: TGTGCCAGCTCACTGGGACAGGGAAACTACGAGCAGTACTTC. Translation gives CASSLGQGNYEQYF.